This T cell receptor (beta chain) was observed in a study of T cell repertoires in cytomegalovirus infection. TCRdb analysed the reads with MiXCR anew, one entry per CDR3 protein. The sample shows about 140,000 distinct CDR3 sequences, roughly 6.5% of them seen only once. The CDR3 extends over 14 amino acids. V shed 0 bases and J shed 7 bases, with 9 bases lying between them. From germline, CDR1 is LNHNV and CDR2 YYDKDF (reference sequence). The source material was PBMCs. The chain joins TRBV15 to TRBJ1-4; unclear D gene. This TCR derives from a human donor in good health (CMV status not recorded). Some clones in this sample may be carry-over from other donors' samples. The CDR3 coding sequence is TGTGCCACCAGCAGAGAGGGAGTGGTTGAAAAACTGTTTTTT. It codes for CATSREGVVEKLFF.